Detailed here is one T cell receptor beta chain. Its antigen remains unidentified. Researchers set a sequencing depth target of 1 in 200,000 to 1 in 1 million T cells. The data were produced by immunoSEQ multiplex PCR, yet TCRdb's version contains in-frame clones alone and is incomplete. Counted here are roughly 180,000 clones, 70% to 85% occurring once; the ten biggest clones make up 3.5% to 5.5%. The junction had 3 bases not matched to a gene; V was cut back by 9 bases and J by 5 bases. CDR1 is MNHNS, CDR2 SASEGT, per germline. The CDR3 totals 13 residues. These data belong to a study of cytotoxic CD8 clonotypes in ibrutinib-treated CLL. General study points: The study found baseline clonality above age-matched healthy donors, tracking circulating CD8+ T-cell counts.

This sequence joins TRBV6-1 and TRBJ2-2; 10 nucleotides match TRBD1. The starting material was PBMCs, obtained after 24 months of ibrutinib treatment. This sequence was found in a human donor with chronic lymphocytic leukemia. The CDR3 protein is CARVGQGTGELFF. DNA of the CDR3: TGTGCCAGGGTGGGACAGGGGACCGGGGAGCTGTTTTTT.